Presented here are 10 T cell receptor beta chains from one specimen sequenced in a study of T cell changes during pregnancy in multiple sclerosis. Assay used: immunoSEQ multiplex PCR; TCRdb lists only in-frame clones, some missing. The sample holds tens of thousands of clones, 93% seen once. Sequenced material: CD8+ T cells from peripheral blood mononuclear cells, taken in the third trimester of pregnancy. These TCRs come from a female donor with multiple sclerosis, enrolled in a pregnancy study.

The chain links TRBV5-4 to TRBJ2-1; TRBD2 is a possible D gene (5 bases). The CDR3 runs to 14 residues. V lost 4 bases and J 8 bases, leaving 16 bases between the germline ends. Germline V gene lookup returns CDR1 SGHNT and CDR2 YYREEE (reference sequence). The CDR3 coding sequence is TGTGCCAGCAGCCCCGGGGTAGCCCCCCATGAGCAGTTCTTC. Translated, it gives CASSPGVAPHEQFF.

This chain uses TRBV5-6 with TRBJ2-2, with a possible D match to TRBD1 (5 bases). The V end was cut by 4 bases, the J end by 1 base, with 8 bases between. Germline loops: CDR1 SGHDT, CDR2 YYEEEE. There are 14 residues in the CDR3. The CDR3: CASSPRVNTGELFF. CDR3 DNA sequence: TGTGCCAGCAGCCCCAGGGTGAACACCGGGGAGCTGTTTTTT.

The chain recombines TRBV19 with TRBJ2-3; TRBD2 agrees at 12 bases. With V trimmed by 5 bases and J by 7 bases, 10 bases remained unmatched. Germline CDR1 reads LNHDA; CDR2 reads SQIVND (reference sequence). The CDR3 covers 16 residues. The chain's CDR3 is CASSPLTSGRGYTQYF. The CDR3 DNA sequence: TGTGCCAGTAGTCCTCTGACTAGCGGGAGAGGTTATACGCAGTATTTT.

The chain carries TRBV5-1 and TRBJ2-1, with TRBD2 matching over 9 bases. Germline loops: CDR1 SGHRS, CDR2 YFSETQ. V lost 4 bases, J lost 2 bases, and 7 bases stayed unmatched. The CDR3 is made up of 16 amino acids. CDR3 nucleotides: TGCGCCAGCAGCCTTGGACTAGCGACGGCCTACAATGAGCAGTTCTTC. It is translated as CASSLGLATAYNEQFF. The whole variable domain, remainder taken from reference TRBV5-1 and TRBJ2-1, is KAGVTQTPRYLIKTRGQQVTLSCSPISGHRSVSWYQQTPGQGLQFLFEYFSETQRNKGNFPGRFSGRQFSNSRSEMNVSTLELGDSALYLCASSLGLATAYNEQFFGPGTRLTVL.

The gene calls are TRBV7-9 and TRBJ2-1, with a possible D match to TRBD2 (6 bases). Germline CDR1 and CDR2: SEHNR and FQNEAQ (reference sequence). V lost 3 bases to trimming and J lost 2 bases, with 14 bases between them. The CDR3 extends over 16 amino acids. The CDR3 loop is CASSFLMGGTYNEQFF. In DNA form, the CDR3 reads TGTGCCAGCAGCTTCCTCATGGGGGGAACCTACAATGAGCAGTTCTTC. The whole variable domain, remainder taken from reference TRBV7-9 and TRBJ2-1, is DTGVSQNPRHKITKRGQNVTFRCDPISEHNRLYWYRQTLGQGPEFLTYFQNEAQLEKSRLLSDRFSAERPKGSFSTLEIQRTEQGDSAMYLCASSFLMGGTYNEQFFGPGTRLTVL.

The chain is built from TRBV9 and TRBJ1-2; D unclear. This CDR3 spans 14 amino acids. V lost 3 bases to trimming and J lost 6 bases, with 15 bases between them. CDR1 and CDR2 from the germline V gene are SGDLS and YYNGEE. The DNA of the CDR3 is TGTGCCAGCAGCGGGGAGTGGGTGGCGCATGGCTACACCTTC. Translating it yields CASSGEWVAHGYTF.

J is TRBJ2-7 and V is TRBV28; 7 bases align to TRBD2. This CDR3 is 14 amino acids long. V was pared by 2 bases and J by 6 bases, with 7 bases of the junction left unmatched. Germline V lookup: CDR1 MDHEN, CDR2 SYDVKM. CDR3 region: CASSLRGGLSEQYF. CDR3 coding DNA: TGTGCCAGCAGTTTAAGGGGAGGGCTCTCCGAGCAGTACTTC.

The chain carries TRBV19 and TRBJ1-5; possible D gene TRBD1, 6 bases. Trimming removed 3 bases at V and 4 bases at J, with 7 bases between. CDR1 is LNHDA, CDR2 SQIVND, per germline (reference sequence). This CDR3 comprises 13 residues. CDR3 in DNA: TGTGCCAGTAGTATCACAGGGAATCAGCCCCAGCATTTT. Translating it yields CASSITGNQPQHF.

The CDR3 bases are TGTGCCAGCAGTTTCGACAGGTCTGGAAACACCATATATTTT. This codes for CASSFDRSGNTIYF. V is TRBV28 and J is TRBJ1-3, with D perhaps TRBD1 (6 bases). Germline V CDR1 and CDR2: MDHEN, SYDVKM. The germline V and J ends were trimmed by 3 bases and 1 base, with 7 bases remaining between them. The CDR3 length is 14 residues.

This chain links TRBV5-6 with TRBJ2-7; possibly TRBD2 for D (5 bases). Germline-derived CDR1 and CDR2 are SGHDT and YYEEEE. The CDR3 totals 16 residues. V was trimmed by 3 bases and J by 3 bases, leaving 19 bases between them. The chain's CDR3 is CASSSWAAELIYEQYF. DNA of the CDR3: TGTGCCAGCAGCTCCTGGGCAGCGGAGCTTATCTACGAGCAGTACTTC.